These T cell receptor beta chains were read from a single sample in a study of blood T cell repertoires in COVID-19. Libraries were prepared by immunoSEQ multiplex PCR; TCRdb keeps only in-frame clonotypes and omits some of them. The repertoire consists of some 90,000 clones, with 70% to 90% occurring once and the leading ten covering around 2.8%. Sequenced input: peripheral blood. The source of these receptors is a man aged 50-59 years with COVID-19, enrolled during active disease. Both conserved end residues are part of each CDR3. The D gene is left open where the match is weak. A clone size is listed for some rows: how often the clone was seen (once, few, many), or a class if it is expanded.

.,TRBJ2-3,.,TRBV7-8,TGTGCCAGCAGCTTGCCCGGGCGCGGGGCCGCCAATACGCAGTATTTT,CASSLPGRGAANTQYF
TRBD1,TRBJ1-2,.,TRBV3-1/TRBV3-2,TGTGCCAGCAGTCCCGGGACAGGGCCTACACCCTATGGCTACACCTTC,CASSPGTGPTPYGYTF
.,TRBJ1-1,.,TRBV11-1,TGTGCCAGCAGCTTAGTTCCCGGGTTCGGCACTGAAGCTTTCTTT,CASSLVPGFGTEAFF
.,TRBJ2-5,.,TRBV6-5,TGTGCCACCGCAAGCGGTGAGACCCAGTACTTC,CATASGETQYF
TRBD1,TRBJ2-7,.,TRBV10-3,TGTGCCATCAGTGAGGGACAGGGTTTGCGAGAGCAGTACTTC,CAISEGQGLREQYF
.,TRBJ2-7,.,TRBV12-2,TGTGCAAGTCGCTTAGTTCAGGGCAGGGCCTACGAGCAGTACTTC,CASRLVQGRAYEQYF
.,TRBJ1-1,.,TRBV19,TGTGCCAGTAGTATCATAGGCAGGGGTGGAAACACTGAAGCTTTCTTT,CASSIIGRGGNTEAFF
.,TRBJ2-6,.,TRBV6-6,TGTGCCAGCAGTTCCCGGTTTTCTGGGGCCAACGTCCTGACTTTC,CASSSRFSGANVLTF
TRBD1,TRBJ2-2,.,TRBV27,TGTGCCACCTGGACAGGGCTAAACACCGGGGAGCTGTTTTTT,CATWTGLNTGELFF
TRBD1,TRBJ1-2,.,TRBV19,TGTGCCAGTAGTAGCGGACAGGGGAACTATGGCTACACCTTC,CASSSGQGNYGYTF
.,TRBJ1-6,once,TRBV30,TGTGCCTGGAGATACATGGATTCACCCCTCCACTTT,CAWRYMDSPLHF
TRBD1,TRBJ2-2,.,TRBV5-1,TGCGCCAGCAGCATCGACAGGGTAGGCACCGGGGAGCTGTTTTTT,CASSIDRVGTGELFF
.,TRBJ2-2,.,TRBV9,TGTGCCAGCAGCGTAGGTAGCACCACCGGGGAGCTGTTTTTT,CASSVGSTTGELFF
.,TRBJ1-6,.,TRBV2,TGTGCCAGCAACGGGGGGGCCTATTCACCCCTCCACTTT,CASNGGAYSPLHF
TRBD1,TRBJ1-2,.,TRBV4-3,TGCGCCAGCAGCCAAGGACAGGGTGTCTCTGGCTACACCTTC,CASSQGQGVSGYTF
.,TRBJ2-2,once,TRBV25-1,TGTGCCAGCAGTGAACTAGACTCCGGGGAGCTGTTTTTT,CASSELDSGELFF
.,TRBJ1-5,few,TRBV6-1,TGTGCCAGCAGTGACAGGGGCGGCAATCAGCCCCAGCATTTT,CASSDRGGNQPQHF
TRBD1,TRBJ2-7,.,TRBV12-3/TRBV12-4,TGTGCCAGCAGGGGCTGGGACAGCTACGAGCAGTACTTC,CASRGWDSYEQYF
TRBD1,TRBJ1-5,.,TRBV15,TGTGCCACCAGCAGAGATCCCTGGACAGGGCCGGATCAGCCCCAGCATTTT,CATSRDPWTGPDQPQHF
.,TRBJ1-4,.,TRBV10-3,TGTGCCACCGGAGGGGGGGCAACTAATGAAAAACTGTTTTTT,CATGGGATNEKLFF
.,TRBJ1-4,once,TRBV27,TGTGCCAGCAGTCGATGGCAAAATGAAAAACTGTTTTTT,CASSRWQNEKLFF
TRBD1,TRBJ1-6,.,TRBV5-1,TGCGCCAGCAGCGTAGACGGACAGGGTAATTCACCCCTCCACTTT,CASSVDGQGNSPLHF
TRBD1,TRBJ2-2,.,TRBV13,TGTGCCAGCAGCTACGGGACAGGGATAAACACCGGGGAGCTGTTTTTT,CASSYGTGINTGELFF
.,TRBJ1-3,.,TRBV9,TGTGCCAGCAGCGCCTTTCCTCCACAGAGCTCTGGAAACACCATATATTTT,CASSAFPPQSSGNTIYF
.,TRBJ1-3,.,TRBV7-2,TGTGCCAGCAGCTTAGTCTCGGGCTCTGGAAACACCATATATTTT,CASSLVSGSGNTIYF
.,TRBJ2-1,.,TRBV5-1,TGCGCCAGTAGCCCCGGAGGGACGAGCTCCTACAATGAGCAGTTCTTC,CASSPGGTSSYNEQFF
.,TRBJ2-6,.,TRBV5-1,TGCGCCAGCAGCTTGGCCCCGGCTGGGGCCAACGTCCTGACTTTC,CASSLAPAGANVLTF
.,TRBJ1-5,.,TRBV9,TGTGCCAGCAGCGATGGACGGGAAAATCAGCCCCAGCATTTT,CASSDGRENQPQHF
TRBD2,TRBJ2-5,.,TRBV9,TGTGCCAGCAGCTCGGGACTAGCGGGGGGAGAGACCCAGTACTTC,CASSSGLAGGETQYF
TRBD1,TRBJ1-2,.,TRBV28,TGTGCCAGCAGCGCCCCAAGGTCCGGGACAGCCTATGGCTACACCTTC,CASSAPRSGTAYGYTF
.,TRBJ2-1,.,TRBV3-1/TRBV3-2,TGTGCCAGCAGCCGGTATCTAACTCCTAGCTCCTACAATGAGCAGTTCTTC,CASSRYLTPSSYNEQFF